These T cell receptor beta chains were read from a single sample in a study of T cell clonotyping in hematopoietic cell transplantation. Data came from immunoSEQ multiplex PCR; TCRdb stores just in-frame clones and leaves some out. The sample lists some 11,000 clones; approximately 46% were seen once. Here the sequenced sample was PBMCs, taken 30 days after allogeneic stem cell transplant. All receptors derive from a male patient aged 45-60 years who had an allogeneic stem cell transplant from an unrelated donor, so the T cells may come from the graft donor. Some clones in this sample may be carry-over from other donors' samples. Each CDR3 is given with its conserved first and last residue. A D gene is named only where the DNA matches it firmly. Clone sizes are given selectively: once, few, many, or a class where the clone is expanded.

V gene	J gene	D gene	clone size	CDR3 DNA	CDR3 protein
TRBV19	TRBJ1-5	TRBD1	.	TGTGCCAGTAGTATGGGGGGGGACAGGCCCCAGCATTTT	CASSMGGDRPQHF
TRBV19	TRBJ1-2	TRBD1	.	TGTGCCAGTAGTCTCACCGGGACAGGGGATCTCTATGGCTACACCTTC	CASSLTGTGDLYGYTF
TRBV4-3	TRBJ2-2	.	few	TGCGCCAGCAGCCAAGATCGCAGGACCGGGGAGCTGTTTTTT	CASSQDRRTGELFF
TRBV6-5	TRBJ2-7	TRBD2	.	TGTGCCAGCAGTTCGGGACTAGCTTACTACGAGCAGTACTTC	CASSSGLAYYEQYF
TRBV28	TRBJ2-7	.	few	TGTGCCAGCAGTTTTTCCACCTACGAGCAGTACTTC	CASSFSTYEQYF
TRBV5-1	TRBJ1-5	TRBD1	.	TGCGCCAGCAGCGCGGGACAGGGGGGTCAGCCCCAGCATTTT	CASSAGQGGQPQHF
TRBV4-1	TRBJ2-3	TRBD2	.	TGCGCCAGCAGCCGGGGGGGAGTCGTCGTAATGGGCGATACGCAGTATTTT	CASSRGGVVVMGDTQYF
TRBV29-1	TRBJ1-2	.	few	TGCAACGCCGAGTGGGCCTACGGCTACACCTTC	CNAEWAYGYTF
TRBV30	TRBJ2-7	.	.	TGTGCCTGGAGAAGGGGGGACCACGAGCAGTACTTC	CAWRRGDHEQYF
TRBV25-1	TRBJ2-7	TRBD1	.	TGTGCCAGCCAGCCCGAGACAGGGGTCTACGAGCAGTACTTC	CASQPETGVYEQYF
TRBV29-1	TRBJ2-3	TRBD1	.	TGCAGCGTGGGACAGTCTCTCACAGATACGCAGTATTTT	CSVGQSLTDTQYF
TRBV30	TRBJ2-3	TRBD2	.	TGTGCCTGGAGGGAACTAGCGGGGTCCCTCGCAGATACGCAGTATTTT	CAWRELAGSLADTQYF
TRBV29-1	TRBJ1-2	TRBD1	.	TGCAGCGTTGAAGCCACGGACAGGGGGGATGGCTACACCTTC	CSVEATDRGDGYTF
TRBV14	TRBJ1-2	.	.	TGTGCCAGCAGCCAAGTTGCAGGGGCGGATGGCTACACCTTC	CASSQVAGADGYTF
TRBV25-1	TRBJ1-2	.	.	TGTGCCAGCAGCTACGGATACGGGAACGGCTACACCTTC	CASSYGYGNGYTF
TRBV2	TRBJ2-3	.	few	TGTGCCAGCAGTGTTCAAGGCGACACAGATACGCAGTATTTT	CASSVQGDTDTQYF
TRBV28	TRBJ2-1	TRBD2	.	TGTGCCAGCAGGCAGCGGGATTACAATGAGCAGTTCTTC	CASRQRDYNEQFF
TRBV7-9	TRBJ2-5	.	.	TGTGCCAGCAGCTTAGAAAGATCAGGGGGAGGGGAAGAGACCCAGTACTTC	CASSLERSGGGEETQYF
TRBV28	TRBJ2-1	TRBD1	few	TGTGCCATACTCGGACAGGAATCCTCCTACAATGAGCAGTTCTTC	CAILGQESSYNEQFF
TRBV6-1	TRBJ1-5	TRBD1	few	TGTGCCAGCAGTGAAGAGGAGGGACAGGGAGGGCAGCCCCAGCATTTT	CASSEEEGQGGQPQHF
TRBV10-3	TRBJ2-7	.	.	TGTGCCATCAGTGGGGGGAGCTCCTACGAGCAGTACTTC	CAISGGSSYEQYF
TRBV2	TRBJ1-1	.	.	TGTGCCAGCACTCGGATCAGGAACACTGAAGCTTTCTTT	CASTRIRNTEAFF
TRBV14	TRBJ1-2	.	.	TGTGCCAGCAGCCAAGGAGGGTATGGCTACACCTTC	CASSQGGYGYTF
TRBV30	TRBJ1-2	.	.	TGTGCCTGGAGCGTCGCGAGCTATGGCTACACCTTC	CAWSVASYGYTF
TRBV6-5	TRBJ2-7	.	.	TGTGCCAGCAGTTACGGGGGGGAGCAGTACTTC	CASSYGGEQYF
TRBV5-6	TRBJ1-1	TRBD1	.	TGTGCCAGCAGCTTGAGATTTGACAGGGGCAGCACTGAAGCTTTCTTT	CASSLRFDRGSTEAFF
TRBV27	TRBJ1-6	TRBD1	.	TGTGCCAGCAGTGCAGGGACAGCCCCGGAGGGACCCCTCCACTTT	CASSAGTAPEGPLHF
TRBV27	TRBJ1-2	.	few	TGTGCCAGCAGTTATGGACAGAACTATGGCTACACCTTC	CASSYGQNYGYTF
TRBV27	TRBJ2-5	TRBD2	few	TGTGCCAGCACCCCCGGGGGGATGTACCAAGAGACCCAGTACTTC	CASTPGGMYQETQYF
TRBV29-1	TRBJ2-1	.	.	TGCAGCGCGGATCTAGGGGAGCAGTTCTTC	CSADLGEQFF
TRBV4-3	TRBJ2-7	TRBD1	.	TGCGCCAGCAGCCAATCACAGGGGGCCTCCTACGAGCAGTACTTC	CASSQSQGASYEQYF
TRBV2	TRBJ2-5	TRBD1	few	TGTGCCAGCAGTGACAGGGGGCCGCCCCAGGAGACCCAGTACTTC	CASSDRGPPQETQYF
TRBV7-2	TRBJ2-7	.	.	TGTGCCAGCAGCTTACGCCCTAGCGTCCACGAGCAGTACTTC	CASSLRPSVHEQYF
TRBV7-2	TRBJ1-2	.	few	TGTGCCAGCAGCTTAGACAGGGCTGGCTACACCTTC	CASSLDRAGYTF
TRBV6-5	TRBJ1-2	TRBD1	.	TGTGCCAGCAGTTACGAGGCAACAGGGGATAACTATGGCTACACCTTC	CASSYEATGDNYGYTF
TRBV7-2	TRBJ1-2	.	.	TGTGCCAGCAGCTTAAATCTCCCGGGCAGGAGCTATGGCTACACCTTC	CASSLNLPGRSYGYTF
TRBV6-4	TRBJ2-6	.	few	TGTGCCAGCAGCGAGGGGAGTTCTGGGGCCAACGTCCTGACTTTC	CASSEGSSGANVLTF
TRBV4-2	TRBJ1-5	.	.	TGTGCCAGCAGCCAAGCGGGTTTCAATCAGCCCCAGCATTTT	CASSQAGFNQPQHF
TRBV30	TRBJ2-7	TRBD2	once	TGTGTCTGGTCAGCGGGAGTCGCCTACGAGCAGTACTTC	CVWSAGVAYEQYF
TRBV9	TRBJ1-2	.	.	TGTGCCAGCAGCGATTATCCGCAGGTCGGCTACACCTTC	CASSDYPQVGYTF
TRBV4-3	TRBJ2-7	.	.	TGCGCCAGCAGCCCGGAGTGGGCGCCTACCTACGAGCAGTACTTC	CASSPEWAPTYEQYF
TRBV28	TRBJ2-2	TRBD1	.	TGTGCCAGCCTCTCCGGGACAGGAGAAGCCGGGGAGCTGTTTTTT	CASLSGTGEAGELFF
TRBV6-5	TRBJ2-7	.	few	TGTGCCAGCAGCGGGGGACGCGGCGAGCAGTACTTC	CASSGGRGEQYF
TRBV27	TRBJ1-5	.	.	TGTGCCAGCCGATCCTTTGGGAGGGGTGGGCAGCCCCAGCATTTT	CASRSFGRGGQPQHF
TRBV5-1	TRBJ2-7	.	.	TGCGCCAGCAGCCCGGGCAGCTACGAGCAGTACTTC	CASSPGSYEQYF
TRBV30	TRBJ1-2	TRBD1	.	TGTGCCTGGAGCAGGGGGGAAAACTATGGCTACACCTTC	CAWSRGENYGYTF
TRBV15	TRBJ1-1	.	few	TGTGCCACCAGCAGGGGGGGAGCGAACACTGAAGCTTTCTTT	CATSRGGANTEAFF
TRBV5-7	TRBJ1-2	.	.	TGTGCCAGCAGCTTGCGGGCAAAGTATGGCTACACCTTC	CASSLRAKYGYTF
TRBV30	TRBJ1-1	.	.	TGTGCCTGGAAGCTAATGGGGGGCACTGAAGCTTTCTTT	CAWKLMGGTEAFF
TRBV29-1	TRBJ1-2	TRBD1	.	TGCAGCGTTCCAGGACAGGGGACATACTATGGCTACACCTTC	CSVPGQGTYYGYTF
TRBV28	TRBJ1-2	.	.	TGTGCCAGCAGTTCCTCGGGACTTAACTATGGCTACACCTTC	CASSSSGLNYGYTF
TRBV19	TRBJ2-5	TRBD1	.	TGTGCCAGTAGTACCACCGGGACAGAGAAAGAGACCCAGTACTTC	CASSTTGTEKETQYF
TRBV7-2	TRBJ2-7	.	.	TGTGCCAGCAGCTTGGCTGGGGGCCGGGGCTCCTACGAGCAGTACTTC	CASSLAGGRGSYEQYF
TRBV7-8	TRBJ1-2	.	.	TGTGCCAGCAGCTTAGCCGGATTGTATGGCTACACCTTC	CASSLAGLYGYTF
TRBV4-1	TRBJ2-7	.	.	TGCGCCAGCAGCCAAGTAAACATGGTGGGGGGGCGCGAGCAGTACTTC	CASSQVNMVGGREQYF